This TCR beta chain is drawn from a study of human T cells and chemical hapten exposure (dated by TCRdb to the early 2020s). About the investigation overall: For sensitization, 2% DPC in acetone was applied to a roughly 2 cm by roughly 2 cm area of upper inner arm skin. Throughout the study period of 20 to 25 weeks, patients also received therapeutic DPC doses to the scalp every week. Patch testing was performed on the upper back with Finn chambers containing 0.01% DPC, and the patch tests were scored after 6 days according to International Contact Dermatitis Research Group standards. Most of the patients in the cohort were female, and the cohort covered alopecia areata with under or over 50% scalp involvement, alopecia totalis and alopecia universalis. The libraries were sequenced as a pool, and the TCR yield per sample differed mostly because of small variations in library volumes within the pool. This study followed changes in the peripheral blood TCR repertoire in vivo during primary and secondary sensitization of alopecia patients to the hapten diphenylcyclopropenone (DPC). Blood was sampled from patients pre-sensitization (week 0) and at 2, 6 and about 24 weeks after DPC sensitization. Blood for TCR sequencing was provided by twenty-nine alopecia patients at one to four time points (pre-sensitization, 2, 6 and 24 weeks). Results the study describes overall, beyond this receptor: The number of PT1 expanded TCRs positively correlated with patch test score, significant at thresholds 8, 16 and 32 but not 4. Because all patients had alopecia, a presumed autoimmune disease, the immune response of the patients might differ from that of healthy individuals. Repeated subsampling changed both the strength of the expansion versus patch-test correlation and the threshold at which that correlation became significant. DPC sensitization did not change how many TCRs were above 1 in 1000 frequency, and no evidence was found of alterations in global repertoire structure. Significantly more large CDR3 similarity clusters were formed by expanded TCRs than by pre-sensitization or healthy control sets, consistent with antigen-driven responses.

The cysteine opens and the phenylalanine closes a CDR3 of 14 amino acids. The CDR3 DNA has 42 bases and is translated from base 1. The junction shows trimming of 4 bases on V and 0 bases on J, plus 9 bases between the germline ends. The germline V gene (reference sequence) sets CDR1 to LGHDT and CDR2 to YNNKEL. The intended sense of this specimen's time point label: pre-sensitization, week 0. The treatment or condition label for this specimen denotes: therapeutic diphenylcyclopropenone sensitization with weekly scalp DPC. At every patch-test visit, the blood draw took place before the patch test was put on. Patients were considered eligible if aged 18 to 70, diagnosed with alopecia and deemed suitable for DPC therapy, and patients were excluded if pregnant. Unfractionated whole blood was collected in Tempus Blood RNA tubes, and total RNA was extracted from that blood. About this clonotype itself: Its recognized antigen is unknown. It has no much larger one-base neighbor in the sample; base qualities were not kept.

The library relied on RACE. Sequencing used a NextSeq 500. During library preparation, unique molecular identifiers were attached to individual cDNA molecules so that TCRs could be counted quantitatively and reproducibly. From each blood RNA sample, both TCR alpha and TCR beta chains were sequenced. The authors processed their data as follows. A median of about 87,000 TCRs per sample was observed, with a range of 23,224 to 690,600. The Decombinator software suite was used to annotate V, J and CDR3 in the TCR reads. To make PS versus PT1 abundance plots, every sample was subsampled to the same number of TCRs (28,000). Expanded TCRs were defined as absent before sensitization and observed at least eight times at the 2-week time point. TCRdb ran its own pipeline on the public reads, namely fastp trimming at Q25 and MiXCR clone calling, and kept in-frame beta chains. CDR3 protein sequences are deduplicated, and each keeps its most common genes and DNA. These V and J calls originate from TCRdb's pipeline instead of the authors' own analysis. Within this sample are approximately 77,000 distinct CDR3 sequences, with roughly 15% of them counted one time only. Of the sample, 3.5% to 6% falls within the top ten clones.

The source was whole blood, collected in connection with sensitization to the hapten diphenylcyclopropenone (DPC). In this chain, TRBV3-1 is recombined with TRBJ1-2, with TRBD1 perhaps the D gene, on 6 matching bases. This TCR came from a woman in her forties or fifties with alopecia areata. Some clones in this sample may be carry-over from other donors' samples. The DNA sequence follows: TGTGCCAGCAGCCGGACAGCCTCTAACTATGGCTACACCTTC. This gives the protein CASSRTASNYGYTF.